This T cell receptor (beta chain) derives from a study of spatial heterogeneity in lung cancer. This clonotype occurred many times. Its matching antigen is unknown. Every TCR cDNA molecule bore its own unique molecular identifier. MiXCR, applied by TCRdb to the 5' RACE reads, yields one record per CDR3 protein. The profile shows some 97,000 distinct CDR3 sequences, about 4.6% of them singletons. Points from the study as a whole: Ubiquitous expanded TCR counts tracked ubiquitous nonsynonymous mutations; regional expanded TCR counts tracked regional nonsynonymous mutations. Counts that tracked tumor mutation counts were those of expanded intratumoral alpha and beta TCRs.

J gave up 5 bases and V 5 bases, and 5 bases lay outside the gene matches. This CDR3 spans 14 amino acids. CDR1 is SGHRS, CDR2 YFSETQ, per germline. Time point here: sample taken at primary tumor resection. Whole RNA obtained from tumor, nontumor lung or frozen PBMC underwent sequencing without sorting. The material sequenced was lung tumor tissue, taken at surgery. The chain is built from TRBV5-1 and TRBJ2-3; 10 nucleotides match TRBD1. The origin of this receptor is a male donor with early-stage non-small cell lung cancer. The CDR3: CASSWGTGEDTQYF. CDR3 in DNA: TGCGCCAGCAGTTGGGGGACAGGGGAAGATACGCAGTATTTT.